Presented here are 25 T cell receptor beta chains from one specimen sequenced in a study of cytomegalovirus exposure and HLA in healthy donors. Amplification used 60 Vbeta primers and 13 Jbeta primers. Sequencing was performed with immunoSEQ multiplex PCR; in TCRdb, only in-frame clones are kept and a portion is missing. Of over 100,000 clones listed, 60% to 80% are singletons. The specimen sequenced was PBMCs. Source of these receptors: a male donor in good health and CMV-seronegative.

The V and J genes are TRBV2 and TRBJ2-5, with unresolved D. This CDR3 is 10 amino acids long. The germline CDR1 and CDR2 sequences are SNHLY and FYNNEI. Trimming left V 7 bases short and J 3 bases short, with 3 bases between. The CDR3 region has the DNA TGTGCCAGCATAGAAGAGACCCAGTACTTC. It encodes CASIEETQYF.

The chain has TRBV27 and TRBJ1-4; 10 bases agree with TRBD1. The CDR3 covers 17 residues. V shed 6 bases and J 6 bases; nucleotides not matched to a gene: 13. CDR1 is MNHEY, CDR2 SMNVEV, per germline (reference sequence). CDR3 nucleotides: TGTGCCAGCAGAACCCGGGACAGGGGTACGGGGCATGAAAAACTGTTTTTT. This translates into CASRTRDRGTGHEKLFF.

The chain is built from TRBV28 and TRBJ1-6; possibly TRBD1 for D (5 bases). The ends were cut back, 11 bases at V and 6 bases at J, with 20 bases in the middle. The germline V gene has CDR1 MDHEN and CDR2 SYDVKM. This CDR3 spans 15 amino acids. CDR3 DNA: TGTGCCGGACGGGGGAAACAAAGGGGTAATTCACCCCTCCACTTT. Residues: CAGRGKQRGNSPLHF.

The chain couples TRBV30 to TRBJ2-7, with a weak D call TRBD2 (6 bases). This CDR3 is 16 amino acids long. Germline V gene sequence: CDR1 GTSNPN, CDR2 SVGIG (reference sequence). V lost 4 bases, J lost 7 bases, and 26 bases lay in between. Here the CDR3 reads CAWNRDAWAAAGEQYF. The CDR3 nucleotides are TGTGCCTGGAATCGGGATGCCTGGGCGGCCGCGGGGGAGCAGTACTTC.

The CDR3, as DNA: TGTGCCAGCAGCAGTCGGACAGTCAAAGAGACCCAGTACTTC. Amino acid sequence: CASSSRTVKETQYF. The chain has TRBV7-9 and TRBJ2-5; weak D call: TRBD1 (6 bases). Per the germline V gene, CDR1 is SEHNR and CDR2 is FQNEAQ (reference sequence). Trimming shortened V by 5 bases and J by 3 bases, and 13 bases separated the two germline ends. This CDR3 has 14 residues.

This chain links TRBV10-3 with TRBJ1-6; D gene ambiguous. Germline CDR1 is ENHRY and CDR2 is SYGVKD. This CDR3 contains 14 residues. Trimming took off 3 bases at V and 5 bases at J, with 8 bases between the two ends. The DNA for the CDR3 is TGTGCCATCAGTGACGGGGTCCATAATTCACCCCTCCACTTT. It yields the protein CAISDGVHNSPLHF.

The table lists this clone with a few counts. The chain employs TRBV13 and TRBJ2-2, with 9 bases identical to TRBD2. This CDR3 contains 13 residues. Trimming removed 3 bases from V and 7 bases from J; junction bases left unmatched: 0. The V gene's germline CDR1 is PRHDT and CDR2 FYEKMQ (reference sequence). The CDR3 reads CASSLTSGGELFF. The CDR3 DNA reads as TGTGCCAGCAGCTTGACTAGCGGCGGGGAGCTGTTTTTT.

The rearrangement uses TRBV27 and TRBJ1-6; D ambiguous. This CDR3 contains 14 residues. V lost 8 bases and J lost 10, with 18 bases in between. Germline-derived CDR1 and CDR2 are MNHEY and SMNVEV (reference sequence). The DNA of the CDR3 is TGTGCCAGCCAGGCGGGGATCGATGGATCACCCCTCCACTTT. Its translation: CASQAGIDGSPLHF.

The chain is built from TRBV5-4 and TRBJ1-3; a weak D match, TRBD1 (5 bases). This CDR3 region has 17 residues. Per germline, CDR1 SGHNT and CDR2 YYREEE (reference sequence). V shed 4 bases and J shed 4 bases, with 21 bases lying between them. CDR3 residues: CASSRDSSPGSGNTIYF. Written as DNA, the CDR3 is TGTGCCAGCAGCCGCGACAGTTCCCCCGGTTCCGGAAACACCATATATTTT.

The V gene is TRBV6-5, the J gene TRBJ2-5, with D uncertain. Germline lookup yields CDR1 MNHEY and CDR2 SVGAGI. This CDR3 has 11 amino acids. The V end was cut by 9 bases, the J end by 3 bases, with 8 bases between. The CDR3 is CASGRKETQYF. Here the CDR3 DNA reads TGTGCCAGTGGGCGAAAAGAGACCCAGTACTTC.

The CDR3 DNA follows: TGTGCCTTTCGACAGCTCACCTACGAGCAGTACTTC. This translates into CAFRQLTYEQYF. The V gene is TRBV30, the J gene TRBJ2-7; TRBD1 might be the D (5 bases). The CDR3 runs to 12 residues. V was cut by 7 bases and J by 2 bases, with 12 bases left in between. In germline, CDR1 is GTSNPN, CDR2 SVGIG (reference sequence).

This clone was recorded only once. The chain carries TRBV19 and TRBJ1-1; possible D gene TRBD1, 6 bases. Germline loops: CDR1 LNHDA, CDR2 SQIVND (reference sequence). Trimming took off 3 bases at V and 4 bases at J, with 12 bases between the two ends. The CDR3 has 14 amino acids. The CDR3 region has the DNA TGTGCCAGTAGTATCCAGGCAGGGGTCACTGAAGCTTTCTTT. It specifies CASSIQAGVTEAFF.

The V and J genes are TRBV2 and TRBJ1-1; TRBD1 matches 8 bases. CDR1 SNHLY and CDR2 FYNNEI come from the germline V gene. With 2 bases clipped from V and 5 bases from J, the junction kept 10 bases outside the gene matches. This CDR3 contains 16 residues. The CDR3 region is CASSEPRTGRWTEAFF. The CDR3 coding sequence is TGTGCCAGCAGTGAACCCCGGACAGGGCGCTGGACTGAAGCTTTCTTT.

The genes are TRBV4-1 and TRBJ1-2; D is undetermined. Germline V CDR1 and CDR2: MGHRA, YSYEKL. The ends were cut back, 3 bases at V and 6 bases at J, with 17 bases in the middle. The CDR3 extends over 15 amino acids. The CDR3 here is CASSQSRTLIDGYTF. The CDR3 DNA sequence: TGCGCCAGCAGCCAGTCCCGGACTTTGATAGATGGCTACACCTTC.

The V call is TRBV6-5, the J call TRBJ2-7, with a weak D call TRBD2 (5 bases). Germline V CDR1 and CDR2: MNHEY, SVGAGI. The germline V and J ends were trimmed by 2 bases and 3 bases, with 14 bases remaining between them. This CDR3 comprises 15 residues. This chain's CDR3 is CASSYGLPNRYEQYF. CDR3 in DNA: TGTGCCAGCAGTTACGGACTCCCGAACCGCTACGAGCAGTACTTC.

V is TRBV19 and J is TRBJ2-1; 7 nucleotides line up with TRBD2. Trimming at V came to 0 bases and at J to 5 bases, leaving 7 bases not matched to a gene. Germline assignment: CDR1 LNHDA and CDR2 SQIVND (reference sequence). The CDR3 consists of 16 residues. The CDR3 coding sequence is TGTGCCAGTAGTATAGAGCAGGGAGGGATCAACAATGAGCAGTTCTTC. It codes for CASSIEQGGINNEQFF.

This chain links TRBV2 with TRBJ2-3; TRBD2 is a possible D gene (5 bases). Trimming took off 7 bases at V and 0 bases at J, with 14 bases between the two ends. The CDR3 totals 15 residues. Germline loops: CDR1 SNHLY, CDR2 FYNNEI. The DNA of the CDR3 is TGTGCCAGCAAATCCAGAGGGAAAAGCACAGATACGCAGTATTTT. As protein: CASKSRGKSTDTQYF.

V and J are TRBV5-1 and TRBJ2-3; 11 bases map to TRBD2. The germline CDR1 and CDR2 sequences are SGHRS and YFSETQ. V shed 4 bases, J shed 7 bases, and the junction held 11 bases outside the gene matches. The CDR3 is 16 residues long. The CDR3 spells CASSHPTSGELYTQYF. CDR3 DNA: TGCGCCAGCAGCCACCCGACTAGCGGGGAACTATATACGCAGTATTTT.

A few counts support this clone. This chain links TRBV5-5 with TRBJ1-1; D is unresolved. Per germline, CDR1 SGHKS and CDR2 YYEKEE (reference sequence). The CDR3 contains 13 residues. The V end was cut by 0 bases, the J end by 3 bases, with 6 bases between. The chain's CDR3 is CASSLERYTEAFF. Written as DNA, the CDR3 is TGTGCCAGCAGCTTGGAACGGTACACTGAAGCTTTCTTT.

This clone was seen just once. This sequence joins TRBV7-9 and TRBJ2-7; possible D gene TRBD2, 5 bases. CDR3 length: 16 residues. With 2 bases removed from V and 3 bases from J, the gap between germline ends came to 17 bases. Germline loops: CDR1 SEHNR, CDR2 FQNEAQ (reference sequence). The CDR3 coding sequence is TGTGCCAGCAGCTTACCATCACAGCGGTTTAACTACGAGCAGTACTTC. This codes for CASSLPSQRFNYEQYF.

This chain links TRBV4-3 with TRBJ1-3; 8 bases align to TRBD1. CDR3 length: 19 amino acids. The V gene end was trimmed by 3 bases and the J gene end by 0 bases; junction bases not matched to a gene: 13. Germline V gives CDR1 LGHNA, CDR2 YSLEER. The CDR3 loop is CASSHAKLGQASSGNTIYF. Written as DNA, the CDR3 is TGCGCCAGCAGCCATGCTAAACTGGGACAGGCAAGCTCTGGAAACACCATATATTTT.

V usage is TRBV19 and J usage is TRBJ2-7; D possibly corresponds to TRBD1 (6 bases). Trimming shortened V by 5 bases and J by 5 bases, and 10 bases separated the two germline ends. The CDR3 covers 12 residues. In germline, CDR1 is LNHDA, CDR2 SQIVND (reference sequence). Here the CDR3 reads CASSRDTHEQYF. The CDR3 nucleotides are TGTGCCAGTAGTCGGGACACCCACGAGCAGTACTTC.

This clone appeared many times. The rearrangement joins TRBV6-1 to TRBJ1-3; 7 bases agree with TRBD1. Germline V gives CDR1 MNHNS, CDR2 SASEGT. The CDR3 consists of 14 residues. The trim removed 5 bases at V and 4 bases at J, leaving 5 bases unmatched. The CDR3 bases are TGTGCCAGCAGTCCGACAGGGAACGGAAACACCATATATTTT. This gives the protein CASSPTGNGNTIYF.

The chain recombines TRBV7-9 with TRBJ2-3, with TRBD1 identical over 9 bases. Germline CDR1 reads SEHNR; CDR2 reads FQNEAQ (reference sequence). This CDR3 spans 16 amino acids. V lost 1 base to trimming and J lost 4 bases; unmatched junction nucleotides: 6. DNA of the CDR3: TGTGCCAGCAGCTTAGAACCGACAGGGGGGGCAGATACGCAGTATTTT. The encoded protein is CASSLEPTGGADTQYF. Full variable domain (remainder filled in from reference TRBV7-9 and TRBJ2-3): DTGVSQNPRHKITKRGQNVTFRCDPISEHNRLYWYRQTLGQGPEFLTYFQNEAQLEKSRLLSDRFSAERPKGSFSTLEIQRTEQGDSAMYLCASSLEPTGGADTQYFGPGTRLTVL.

The rearrangement links TRBV6-6 to TRBJ2-2; maybe TRBD1 (5 bases). V gave up 6 bases and J gave up 5 bases, with 13 bases separating them. This CDR3 is built from 14 residues. Germline CDR1 reads MNHNY; CDR2 reads SVGAGI (reference sequence). CDR3 sequence (DNA): TGTGCCAGCAGACCAGGGTGGGCGACCGGGGAGCTGTTTTTT. This translates into CASRPGWATGELFF.